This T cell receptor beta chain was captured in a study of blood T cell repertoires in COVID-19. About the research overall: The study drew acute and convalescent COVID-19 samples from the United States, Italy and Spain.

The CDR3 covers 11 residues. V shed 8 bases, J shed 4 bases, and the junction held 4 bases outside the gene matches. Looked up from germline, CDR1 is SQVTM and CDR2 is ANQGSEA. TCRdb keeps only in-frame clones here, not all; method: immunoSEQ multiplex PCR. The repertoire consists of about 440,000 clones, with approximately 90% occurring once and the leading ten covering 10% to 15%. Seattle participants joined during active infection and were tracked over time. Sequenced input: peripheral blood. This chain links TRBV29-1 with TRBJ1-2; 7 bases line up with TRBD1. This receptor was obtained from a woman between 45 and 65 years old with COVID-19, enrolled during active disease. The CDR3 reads CSSWTGYGYTF. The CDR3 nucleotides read TGCAGCTCATGGACAGGCTATGGCTACACCTTC.